The 29 T cell receptor beta chains in this list originate from one sample, sequenced in a study of T cell changes during pregnancy in multiple sclerosis. Clones were sequenced by immunoSEQ multiplex PCR, and TCRdb holds only the in-frame ones, with some missing. This table holds 50,000 to 60,000 clones, about 88% found once. The starting material was CD4+ T cells from peripheral blood mononuclear cells, obtained in the third trimester of pregnancy. These receptors all come from a female donor with multiple sclerosis, enrolled in a pregnancy study.

The DNA for the CDR3 is TGTGCCAGCAGTGTCCGGGTGGAATCACCCCTCCACTTT. It translates to CASSVRVESPLHF. The chain employs TRBV2 and TRBJ1-6; D is unresolved. Germline V gene lookup returns CDR1 SNHLY and CDR2 FYNNEI. Trimming removed 4 bases at V and 10 bases at J, with 11 bases between. There are 13 residues in the CDR3.

The chain employs TRBV29-1 and TRBJ1-1; 7 positions agree with TRBD1. CDR3 length: 13 amino acids. J lost 6 bases, V lost 6 bases, and 10 bases had no gene match. Germline CDR1 reads SQVTM; CDR2 reads ANQGSEA. CDR3 amino acids: CSVARQGSAEAFF. The CDR3 DNA follows: TGCAGCGTGGCCCGACAGGGCTCTGCTGAAGCTTTCTTT.

About this clone: A read error may produce the germline difference seen at one junction end. This chain joins TRBV2 and TRBJ2-4; 8 positions agree with TRBD1. The CDR3 is 12 residues long. The germline V gene has CDR1 SNHLY and CDR2 FYNNEI. As DNA, the CDR3 is TGTGCCAGCAGTGTGACCCGGGACAGGCTTTCCTTC. Translation: CASSVTRDRLSF.

The chain has TRBV5-1 and TRBJ1-5; D is ambiguous. V was trimmed by 4 bases and J by 7 bases, leaving 18 bases between them. Germline V lookup: CDR1 SGHRS, CDR2 YFSETQ. There are 15 residues in the CDR3. CDR3 sequence: CASSPESGTGQPQHF. CDR3 bases: TGCGCCAGCAGCCCGGAGTCGGGTACGGGACAGCCCCAGCATTTT.

V and J are TRBV6-5 and TRBJ2-7, with D possibly TRBD2 on 7 matching bases. V lost 2 bases to trimming and J lost 6 bases, with 20 bases between them. The CDR3 totals 16 residues. Germline CDR1 reads MNHEY; CDR2 reads SVGAGI. This chain's CDR3 is CASSYTRGGGLSEQYF. The DNA of the CDR3 is TGTGCCAGCAGTTACACTCGGGGAGGGGGACTGTCCGAGCAGTACTTC.

The rearrangement links TRBV6-5 to TRBJ2-5; no clear D. The CDR3 loop spans 13 amino acids. CDR1 MNHEY and CDR2 SVGAGI come from the germline V gene. Between the trimmed V and J ends, which lost 2 bases and 0 bases, there was a span of 4 bases. CDR3 bases: TGTGCCAGCAGTTACCAGTACCAAGAGACCCAGTACTTC. Its translation is CASSYQYQETQYF.

The gene calls are TRBV30 and TRBJ1-1; 9 bases fit TRBD1. V gave up 8 bases and J gave up 3 bases; unmatched junction bases: 4. The CDR3 covers 12 residues. CDR1 is GTSNPN, CDR2 SVGIG, per germline (reference sequence). The CDR3 region is CAGDRAHTEAFF. CDR3 bases: TGTGCCGGGGACAGGGCACACACTGAAGCTTTCTTT.

The rearrangement joins TRBV25-1 to TRBJ2-5; tentatively, D is TRBD2 (5 bases). There are 14 residues in the CDR3. The germline V gene has CDR1 MGHDK and CDR2 SYGVNS. Trimming stripped 4 bases from V and 1 base from J, with 10 bases between. CDR3 nucleotide sequence: TGTGCCAGCAGTGCCCCCCGGGGCCAAGAGACCCAGTACTTC. As protein: CASSAPRGQETQYF.

This rearrangement joins TRBV7-3 to TRBJ2-2; 7 bases are shared with TRBD1. This CDR3 has 17 amino acids. Germline V CDR1 and CDR2: SGHTA, FQGTGA. The trim removed 7 bases at V and 1 base at J, leaving 12 bases unmatched. The CDR3 loop reads CASTRTGAGGNTGELFF. In DNA form, the CDR3 reads TGTGCCAGCACCCGAACCGGGGCAGGGGGGAACACCGGGGAGCTGTTTTTT.

This rearrangement joins TRBV6-5 to TRBJ1-6; the D gene is possibly TRBD1 (5 bases). The CDR3 runs 15 residues. Per germline, CDR1 MNHEY and CDR2 SVGAGI. V was cut by 8 bases and J by 6 bases, with 17 bases left in between. In DNA, the CDR3 is TGTGCCAGCCGGGGGAGACAGATTCTTAATTCACCCCTCCACTTT. Protein product: CASRGRQILNSPLHF.

The CDR3 is CASSAALSYEQYF. The CDR3, as DNA: TGTGCCAGCAGTGCCGCACTCTCCTACGAGCAGTACTTC. The rearrangement joins TRBV25-1 to TRBJ2-7; D call uncertain. Germline CDR1 reads MGHDK; CDR2 reads SYGVNS. The CDR3 has 13 amino acids. V lost 4 bases and J 0 bases, leaving 7 bases between the germline ends.

V and J are TRBV9 and TRBJ2-1; the D gene is possibly TRBD2 (6 bases). The V and J ends lost 0 bases and 3 bases respectively, with 10 bases between them. Germline CDR1 SGDLS, CDR2 YYNGEE. The CDR3 is 15 residues long. Written as DNA, the CDR3 is TGTGCCAGCAGCGTAGGGACTAACTACTACAATGAGCAGTTCTTC. Protein product: CASSVGTNYYNEQFF.

The rearrangement links TRBV9 to TRBJ1-6; TRBD1 matches 9 bases. The junction had 9 bases not matched to a gene; V was cut back by 7 bases and J by 10 bases. The CDR3 runs 14 residues. The germline V gene has CDR1 SGDLS and CDR2 YYNGEE. The CDR3 region has the DNA TGTGCCAGCGGACCGGGACAGGGTCAATCACCCCTCCACTTT. Its protein product is CASGPGQGQSPLHF.

This sequence joins TRBV4-1 and TRBJ2-1, with 11 bases matching TRBD1. CDR1 is MGHRA, CDR2 YSYEKL, per germline. J lost 12 bases, V lost 3 bases, and 16 bases had no gene match. The length of the CDR3 is 17 residues. The CDR3 nucleotides are TGCGCCAGCAGCCACGCCTCCGGGACAGGGGGGACGAAGGGGCAGTTCTTC. Translated: CASSHASGTGGTKGQFF.

The chain is built from TRBV13 and TRBJ2-5; the D is unclear. The CDR3 spans 16 residues. CDR1 and CDR2 (germline): PRHDT, FYEKMQ (reference sequence). Trimming removed 5 bases at V and 0 bases at J, with 16 bases between. In DNA form, the CDR3 reads TGTGCCAGCAGCCCAAATCCCGGAGCGTACCAAGAGACCCAGTACTTC. Amino acids: CASSPNPGAYQETQYF.

A word on this clone: This sample also contains other DNA sequences that code for the same CDR3. The V call is TRBV7-2, the J call TRBJ1-2; 9 bases line up with TRBD1. V shed 5 bases and J 5 bases; nucleotides not matched to a gene: 6. The CDR3 runs to 14 residues. The V gene's germline CDR1 is SGHTA and CDR2 FQGNSA. Here the CDR3 reads CASSPQGQGYGYTF. DNA of the CDR3: TGTGCCAGCAGCCCCCAGGGACAGGGTTATGGCTACACCTTC. The complete variable domain, with remaining parts taken from reference TRBV7-2 and TRBJ1-2, reads GAGVSQSPSNKVTEKGKDVELRCDPISGHTALYWYRQSLGQGLEFLIYFQGNSAPDKSGLPSDRFSAERTGGSVSTLTIQRTQQEDSAVYLCASSPQGQGYGYTFGSGTRLTVV.

The chain joins TRBV5-5 to TRBJ1-1; no clear D gene. Trimming pared 4 bases from V and 2 bases from J, leaving 6 bases between. There are 12 residues in the CDR3. Germline CDR1 reads SGHKS; CDR2 reads YYEKEE (reference sequence). DNA of the CDR3: TGTGCCAGCAGCCTACGAAACACTGAAGCTTTCTTT. Protein product: CASSLRNTEAFF.

The gene calls are TRBV19 and TRBJ1-4; 7 nucleotides line up with TRBD1. CDR3 length: 16 amino acids. Germline CDR1 reads LNHDA; CDR2 reads SQIVND (reference sequence). With V trimmed by 5 bases and J by 2 bases, 8 bases remained unmatched. CDR3 coding DNA: TGTGCCAGTAGTGTCCTACAGGGGTACACTAATGAAAAACTGTTTTTT. This translates into CASSVLQGYTNEKLFF.

The V gene is TRBV7-2, the J gene TRBJ2-1; D may be TRBD1 (6 bases). Per germline, CDR1 SGHTA and CDR2 FQGNSA. This CDR3 contains 15 residues. The ends were cut back, 3 bases at V and 9 bases at J, with 18 bases in the middle. The CDR3 DNA is TGTGCCAGCAGCTTGGAGATTTCGGGACAAAGTGAGCAGTTCTTC. This sequence encodes CASSLEISGQSEQFF.

This clone was detected only once. The rearrangement uses TRBV19 and TRBJ1-2, with 7 bases aligning to TRBD1. CDR1 is LNHDA, CDR2 SQIVND, per germline (reference sequence). The CDR3 consists of 15 residues. Losses at the gene ends were 5 bases for V and 0 bases for J; bases not matched to a gene: 6. Written as DNA, the CDR3 is TGTGCCAGTAGTGCGGACAGGTGGGCTAACTATGGCTACACCTTC. Translation gives CASSADRWANYGYTF.

This sequence joins TRBV5-8 and TRBJ2-7; 8 nucleotides line up with TRBD1. Germline CDR1 is SGHTS and CDR2 is YDEGEE. CDR3 size: 16 residues. J lost 3 bases, V lost 4 bases, and 12 bases had no gene match. CDR3 sequence reads: CASSPDGTGMYYEQYF. DNA of the CDR3: TGTGCCAGCAGCCCGGACGGGACAGGAATGTACTACGAGCAGTACTTC.

The chain carries TRBV5-8 and TRBJ2-1; 8 nucleotides agree with TRBD2. With V trimmed by 0 bases and J by 3 bases, 5 bases remained unmatched. The CDR3 contains 16 residues. CDR1 is SGHTS, CDR2 YDEGEE, per germline. The CDR3 coding sequence is TGTGCCAGCAGCTTGGCCTTCGCGGGAGGCTACAATGAGCAGTTCTTC. This codes for CASSLAFAGGYNEQFF. Complete variable domain (other parts from reference TRBV5-8 and TRBJ2-1): EAGVTQSPTHLIKTRGQQATLRCSPISGHTSVYWYQQALGLGLQFLLWYDEGEERNRGNFPPRFSGRQFPNYSSELNVNALELEDSALYLCASSLAFAGGYNEQFFGPGTRLTVL.

This chain links TRBV18 with TRBJ1-1; TRBD1 matches 7 bases. Germline trimming cut 1 base from V and 5 bases from J; bases unmatched to any gene: 4. This CDR3 region has 14 residues. The germline gives CDR1 KGHSH, CDR2 LQKENI. CDR3 DNA: TGTGCCAGCTCACCACGGCAGGGGGGTACTGAAGCTTTCTTT. Amino acid sequence: CASSPRQGGTEAFF.

The rearrangement links TRBV29-1 to TRBJ2-1, with no clear D. Germline V gene data show CDR1 as SQVTM and CDR2 as ANQGSEA. The CDR3 covers 13 residues. The V and J ends lost 4 bases and 1 base respectively, with 8 bases between them. CDR3 nucleotides: TGCAGCGTTGTGTCCTCGTCCTACAATGAGCAGTTCTTC. It encodes CSVVSSSYNEQFF.

The V gene is TRBV6-5, the J gene TRBJ1-1; the D gene is possibly TRBD1 (5 bases). Germline CDR1 MNHEY, CDR2 SVGAGI. The CDR3 sequence is 14 residues long. The V gene lost 7 bases and the J gene lost 5 bases, with 17 bases spanning the gap. Here the CDR3 DNA reads TGTGCCAGCACCCCCGGCGGGGGGAGGACTGAAGCTTTCTTT. It encodes CASTPGGGRTEAFF.

This sequence joins TRBV2 and TRBJ2-2; no reliable D call. Trimming pared 1 base from V and 0 bases from J, leaving 6 bases between. This CDR3 has 15 residues. The germline gives CDR1 SNHLY, CDR2 FYNNEI. Here the CDR3 DNA reads TGTGCCAGCAGTGAAGTCCCCACGAACACCGGGGAGCTGTTTTTT. Its translation is CASSEVPTNTGELFF.

This chain links TRBV10-3 with TRBJ2-3, with 8 bases fitting TRBD1. Germline assignment: CDR1 ENHRY and CDR2 SYGVKD. After removal of 6 bases from V and 2 bases from J, the junction contained 7 bases not matched to a gene. This CDR3 spans 15 amino acids. For the CDR3, the DNA is TGTGCCATCAGCCCCTGGACAGGGTCCACAGATACGCAGTATTTT. Translated, it gives CAISPWTGSTDTQYF.

The chain combines TRBV6-6 with TRBJ2-2, with no clear D. The germline V gene has CDR1 MNHNY and CDR2 SVGAGI (reference sequence). The V and J ends lost 4 bases and 5 bases respectively, with 8 bases between them. The CDR3 sequence is 13 residues long. CDR3 sequence (DNA): TGTGCCAGCAGTTTGCGTTCGACCGGGGAGCTGTTTTTT. Its translation: CASSLRSTGELFF.

V gene TRBV11-2 combines with J gene TRBJ2-3; 14 bases are shared with TRBD2. Trimming at V came to 5 bases and at J to 3 bases, leaving 10 bases not matched to a gene. Germline-derived CDR1 and CDR2 are SGHAT and FQNNGV. There are 18 residues in the CDR3. The CDR3 DNA sequence: TGTGCCAGCAGCCCTCGGCGACTAGCGGGGGGGCAAACAGATACGCAGTATTTT. Translated: CASSPRRLAGGQTDTQYF.